This paragraph reports one T cell receptor (beta chain). The treatment is: randomized to nivolumab then ipilimumab (arm A) or the reverse (arm B). The CDR3 is made up of 14 amino acids. Trimming removed 5 bases from V and 4 bases from J, with 14 bases in between. CDR1 and CDR2 from the germline V gene are MDHEN and SYDVKM. This sample stems from a study of sequential checkpoint blockade in melanoma. Study overall: First-line arms were nivolumab then ipilimumab, or the reverse, randomized 1:1. Each arm's sequence ended with maintenance nivolumab. TCRβ was sequenced from DNA of 91 pretreatment tumors. After nivolumab or ipilimumab alone, about two dozen patients had week-13 rebiopsies.

TCRdb's table, derived via immunoSEQ multiplex PCR, lists solely in-frame clones and lacks some. The table lists about 6,400 clones, approximately 21% of them singletons. This clonotype was obtained from a human donor with melanoma. Sequences were derived from tumor tissue (inferred from file names), sampled from a patient given nivolumab and ipilimumab in sequence. The rearrangement uses TRBV28 and TRBJ1-2, with D perhaps TRBD1 (5 bases). The chain's CDR3 is CASSRHGGGYGYTF. The CDR3 nucleotides read TGTGCCAGCAGTCGTCATGGGGGGGGCTATGGCTACACCTTC.